This TCR beta chain was recovered during a study of blood T cell repertoires in COVID-19. The CDR3 is 17 residues long. Trimming removed 2 bases from V and 0 bases from J; junction bases left unmatched: 4. Germline CDR1 is SGHDT and CDR2 is YYEEEE. Data came from immunoSEQ multiplex PCR; TCRdb stores just in-frame clones and leaves some out. Of 250,000 to 350,000 clones listed, 80% to 90% were seen once; the top ten hold more than 3.5%. The J gene is TRBJ2-4, the V gene TRBV5-6; TRBD2 agrees at 11 bases. This clonotype was obtained from a woman under 40 who had recovered from COVID-19. Sequencing was carried out using PBMCs or T cells enriched from blood (not recorded which). The CDR3 loop reads CASSLMGLAVAKNIQYF. CDR3 DNA sequence: TGTGCCAGCAGCTTAATGGGACTAGCGGTAGCCAAAAACATTCAGTACTTC.